The T cell receptor (beta chain) described here comes from a study of T-cell reconstitution after alpha-beta-depleted transplantation in children. The germline V and J ends were trimmed by 6 bases and 2 bases, with 9 bases remaining between them. CDR3 size: 13 residues. CDR1 SEHNR and CDR2 FQNEAQ come from the germline V gene (reference sequence). Concerning this clonotype itself: Antigen specificity is unknown.

General observations from the study: Reportedly, alpha-beta T cells present about two months post-transplant originated from several hundred expanded clones of graft origin.

Unique molecular identifiers were incorporated into the prepared TCRbeta library. TCRdb re-called the PCR reads with MiXCR, one entry per CDR3 protein. Of roughly 420,000 distinct CDR3 sequences in the sample, around 15% were seen once. The material sequenced was PBMCs, mostly from graft donor cells, taken 360 days after TCRalphabeta/CD19-depleted stem cell transplant. The rearrangement uses TRBV7-9 and TRBJ2-3, with D possibly TRBD2 on 6 matching bases. This TCR was sampled from a boy younger than two who had a stem cell transplant for Wiskott-Aldrich syndrome, so the T cells may come from the graft donor. The CDR3 spells CASSQDYTDTQYF. The CDR3, as DNA: TGTGCCAGCAGTCAGGACTACACAGATACGCAGTATTTT.